These 24 T cell receptor beta chains came from one sample sequenced in a study of identical twins. One entry per CDR3 protein, called by TCRdb with MiXCR from the 5' RACE reads. Here the sample spans some 1,700,000 distinct CDR3 sequences, about 31% being singletons. The sequenced sample consisted of cord blood. Receptors originate from a newborn girl in good health.

The CDR3 DNA follows: TGTGCCAGCGACCCCGGGACTAGTTTTGTAGATGAGCAGTACTTC. Encoded protein: CASDPGTSFVDEQYF. The rearrangement links TRBV5-6 to TRBJ2-5; TRBD2 agrees at 8 bases. Germline V gene sequence: CDR1 SGHDT, CDR2 YYEEEE. J lost 11 bases, V lost 7 bases, and 19 bases had no gene match. The CDR3 has 15 amino acids. The entire variable domain, with the rest obtained from reference TRBV5-6 and TRBJ2-5, is as follows: DAGVTQSPTHLIKTRGQQVTLRCSPKSGHDTVSWYQQALGQGPQFIFQYYEEEERQRGNFPDRFSGHQFPNYSSELNVNALLLGDSALYLCASDPGTSFVDEQYFGPGTRLLVL.

This clonotype appeared a single time. At one boundary the junction diverges from the germline segment, which might be a read error. The V call is TRBV4-1, the J call TRBJ1-4; 12 bases map to TRBD1. Looked up from germline, CDR1 is MGHRA and CDR2 is YSYEKL. The CDR3 is 14 amino acids. CDR3 coding DNA: TGCGCCGGCAGCCAGGGACAGGGGGCTGAAAAACTGTTTTTT. Translating it yields CAGSQGQGAEKLFF.

V and J are TRBV19 and TRBJ2-7; 9 bases match TRBD1. CDR1 LNHDA and CDR2 SQIVND come from the germline V gene (reference sequence). CDR3 size: 14 residues. V shed 8 bases and J 2 bases; nucleotides not matched to a gene: 7. In DNA, the CDR3 is TGTGCCAGTCGACGGGACAGGGACACCTACGAGCAGTACTTC. It is translated as CASRRDRDTYEQYF.

V gene TRBV7-2 combines with J gene TRBJ2-7; the D is unclear. Deletions cut 2 bases from V and 2 bases from J, with 13 bases between. Germline CDR1 and CDR2: SGHTA and FQGNSA. There are 15 residues in the CDR3. The chain's CDR3 is CASSLSPSNAYEQYF. CDR3 nucleotides: TGTGCCAGCAGCTTATCCCCCTCGAACGCCTACGAGCAGTACTTC.

This chain uses TRBV7-9 with TRBJ1-1; TRBD1 agrees at 7 bases. Germline trimming cut 1 base from V and 6 bases from J; bases unmatched to any gene: 2. This CDR3 is 13 amino acids long. CDR1 is SEHNR, CDR2 FQNEAQ, per germline (reference sequence). For the CDR3, the DNA is TGTGCCAGCAGCTTAGGGGGACAGCCTGAAGCTTTCTTT. Translating it yields CASSLGGQPEAFF.

This clonotype was observed a handful of times. This chain joins TRBV5-6 and TRBJ1-6; D perhaps matches TRBD1 (6 bases). Looked up from germline, CDR1 is SGHDT and CDR2 is YYEEEE. The CDR3 is 16 residues long. The V gene lost 4 bases and the J gene lost 0 bases, with 11 bases spanning the gap. CDR3 loop: CASSEDRSSYNSPLHF. The DNA for the CDR3 is TGTGCCAGCAGCGAAGACAGGAGCTCCTATAATTCACCCCTCCACTTT.

This clonotype was detected once. The rearrangement uses TRBV5-6 and TRBJ1-6; no reliable D call. V lost 0 bases to trimming and J lost 4 bases, with 14 bases between them. Per germline, CDR1 SGHDT and CDR2 YYEEEE. The CDR3 has 17 residues. The CDR3 sequence: CASSLESGNGYNSPLHF. The CDR3 bases are TGTGCCAGCAGCTTGGAATCGGGGAATGGGTATAATTCACCCCTCCACTTT.

Here the CDR3 reads CASRSGTGGTDTQYF. For the CDR3, the DNA is TGTGCCAGCAGGTCCGGGACAGGGGGAACAGATACGCAGTATTTT. This chain uses TRBV11-2 with TRBJ2-3, with 11 nucleotides matching TRBD1. V was pared by 6 bases and J by 3 bases, with 5 bases of the junction left unmatched. This CDR3 region has 15 residues. Germline loops: CDR1 SGHAT, CDR2 FQNNGV.

V gene TRBV28 combines with J gene TRBJ2-3; D possibly corresponds to TRBD2 (5 bases). The germline V gene encodes CDR1 MDHEN and CDR2 SYDVKM. CDR3 size: 18 residues. V lost 7 bases and J 5 bases, leaving 28 bases between the germline ends. The CDR3 region is CASTQPPPKTPTRDTQYF. The CDR3 DNA reads as TGTGCCAGCACCCAACCCCCACCGAAGACCCCTACTAGAGATACGCAGTATTTT. Using reference TRBV28 and TRBJ2-3 for the parts outside the CDR3, the full variable domain is DVKVTQSSRYLVKRTGEKVFLECVQDMDHENMFWYRQDPGLGLRLIYFSYDVKMKEKGDIPEGYSVSREKKERFSLILESASTNQTSMYLCASTQPPPKTPTRDTQYFGPGTRLTVL.

The chain recombines TRBV7-9 with TRBJ2-2; D is unclear. The CDR3 loop spans 15 amino acids. V gave up 2 bases and J gave up 7 bases, with 14 bases separating them. CDR1 is SEHNR and CDR2 is FQNEAQ in the germline V gene (reference sequence). CDR3 amino acids: CASSLTRARHGELFF. CDR3 DNA sequence: TGTGCCAGCAGCTTAACCCGGGCGAGGCACGGGGAGCTGTTTTTT.

The CDR3 coding sequence is TGTGCCAGCAGTTACGGAGGACTAGCGGGAGAGGTGCAGTTCTTC. Translation: CASSYGGLAGEVQFF. The chain combines TRBV6-5 with TRBJ2-1; TRBD2 aligns across 13 bases. With 2 bases clipped from V and 12 bases from J, the junction kept 7 bases outside the gene matches. The CDR3 is made up of 15 amino acids. CDR1 MNHEY and CDR2 SVGAGI come from the germline V gene.

The sample holds a few counts of this clonotype. The V call is TRBV12-3 or TRBV12-4, the J call TRBJ2-1; the D gene is possibly TRBD2 (6 bases). V shed 5 bases and J shed 0 bases, with 20 bases lying between them. The CDR3 totals 18 residues. Here the CDR3 reads CASSALLRGFNSYNEQFF. CDR3 nucleotides: TGTGCCAGCAGTGCACTGCTACGGGGGTTCAACTCCTACAATGAGCAGTTCTTC.

This clonotype was seen a handful of times. The J gene is TRBJ1-1, the V gene TRBV7-9; D unresolved. The germline V gene has CDR1 SEHNR and CDR2 FQNEAQ (reference sequence). Deletions cut 6 bases from V and 7 bases from J, with 9 bases between. The CDR3 contains 11 residues. The CDR3 region is CASSSRVEAFF. The CDR3 nucleotides are TGTGCCAGCAGTTCAAGGGTTGAAGCTTTCTTT.

Concerning this clonotype: No conserved phenylalanine or tryptophan ends this CDR3, so it is likely a read error. This chain joins TRBV3-1 and TRBJ2-1; D is undetermined. Germline V gives CDR1 LGHDT, CDR2 YNNKEL (reference sequence). Trimming stripped 3 bases from V and 0 bases from J, with 9 bases between. The CDR3 extends over 15 amino acids. The DNA for the CDR3 is TGTGCCAGCAGCCAGGGCCAAAGCTCCTACAATGAGCAGTTCTTA. Its protein is CASSQGQSSYNEQFL.

There are a few counts of this clonotype. In DNA, the CDR3 is TGTGCCAGCAGACCCTCTAGCGTAAGCTCCTACGAGCAGTACTTC. It encodes CASRPSSVSSYEQYF. This chain connects TRBV28 to TRBJ2-7, with a possible D match to TRBD2 (6 bases). The CDR3 has 15 residues. V lost 6 bases to trimming and J lost 0 bases, with 15 bases between them. Germline lookup yields CDR1 MDHEN and CDR2 SYDVKM.

The V and J genes are TRBV6-5 and TRBJ2-1, with 10 bases lining up with TRBD2. The DNA matches TRBJ2-7 better at its end, which makes the J call doubtful. This CDR3 contains 15 residues. Germline values: CDR1 MNHEY, CDR2 SVGAGI. CDR3 coding DNA: TGTGCCAGCAGTTCAGCGGGAGGGCCTTACAATGAGCAGTACTTC. Its translation: CASSSAGGPYNEQYF.

The V gene is TRBV28, the J gene TRBJ2-5; TRBD2 aligns across 8 bases. Per the germline V gene, CDR1 is MDHEN and CDR2 is SYDVKM. Germline trimming cut 4 bases from V and 1 base from J; bases unmatched to any gene: 8. CDR3 length: 16 residues. CDR3 sequence: CASSSARTSRQETQYF. The CDR3 bases are TGTGCCAGCAGTTCGGCTCGGACTAGCCGCCAAGAGACCCAGTACTTC.

This clonotype occurred a few times. The DNA of the CDR3 is TGTGCCAGCAGTTTAGACTCTAATATCTATGGCTACACCTTC. It codes for CASSLDSNIYGYTF. The V and J genes are TRBV27 and TRBJ1-2; D is undetermined. The CDR3 is 14 amino acids. V was trimmed by 2 bases and J by 4 bases, leaving 11 bases between them. Germline V lookup: CDR1 MNHEY, CDR2 SMNVEV (reference sequence).

The chain uses TRBV5-1 and TRBJ1-1; D is ambiguous. V lost 3 bases and J 5 bases, leaving 14 bases between the germline ends. Germline values: CDR1 SGHRS, CDR2 YFSETQ. The CDR3 contains 14 residues. The CDR3 loop reads CASSSGPTGTEAFF. CDR3 coding DNA: TGCGCCAGCAGCTCGGGCCCCACTGGGACTGAAGCTTTCTTT.

In this sample, this clonotype turned up a few times. The chain recombines TRBV24-1 with TRBJ2-3; D might be TRBD2 (6 bases). Germline V CDR1 and CDR2: KGHDR, SFDVKD. Trimming removed 4 bases from V and 0 bases from J, with 13 bases in between. The CDR3 consists of 16 residues. CDR3 protein: CATSDLTAGSTDTQYF. The CDR3 DNA sequence: TGTGCCACCAGTGACCTGACGGCGGGGAGCACAGATACGCAGTATTTT.

The rearrangement uses TRBV15 and TRBJ2-1; TRBD2 matches 8 bases. The CDR3 spans 15 residues. The germline V gene encodes CDR1 LNHNV and CDR2 YYDKDF (reference sequence). After removal of 5 bases from V and 0 bases from J, the junction contained 3 bases not matched to a gene. CDR3 loop: CATSVSGASYNEQFF. As DNA, the CDR3 is TGTGCCACCAGCGTTAGCGGGGCCTCCTACAATGAGCAGTTCTTC.

This sequence joins TRBV29-1 and TRBJ2-7; tentative D call: TRBD1 (6 bases). V was shortened by 5 bases and J by 2 bases, with 19 bases between the two germline ends. The CDR3 contains 15 residues. Germline values: CDR1 SQVTM, CDR2 ANQGSEA. The chain's CDR3 is CSVFSFTGSPYEQYF. The CDR3 nucleotides read TGCAGCGTTTTTTCGTTCACAGGGTCCCCCTACGAGCAGTACTTC.

The rearrangement uses TRBV3-1 and TRBJ2-7; 10 positions agree with TRBD2. CDR3 length equals 17 residues. V shed 1 base, J shed 3 bases, and the junction held 9 bases outside the gene matches. Germline V CDR1 and CDR2: LGHDT, YNNKEL (reference sequence). The CDR3 sequence: CASSQATGGLAVYEQYF. In DNA form, the CDR3 reads TGTGCCAGCAGCCAAGCTACGGGCGGACTAGCGGTCTACGAGCAGTACTTC.

The V call is TRBV7-2, the J call TRBJ1-1; D is perhaps TRBD1 (5 bases). The CDR3 runs to 14 residues. Trimming took off 5 bases at V and 1 base at J, with 11 bases between the two ends. CDR1 and CDR2 (germline): SGHTA, FQGNSA. The CDR3 nucleotides read TGTGCCAGCAGCCTCAGGGCCCCGAACACTGAAGCTTTCTTT. This encodes CASSLRAPNTEAFF.